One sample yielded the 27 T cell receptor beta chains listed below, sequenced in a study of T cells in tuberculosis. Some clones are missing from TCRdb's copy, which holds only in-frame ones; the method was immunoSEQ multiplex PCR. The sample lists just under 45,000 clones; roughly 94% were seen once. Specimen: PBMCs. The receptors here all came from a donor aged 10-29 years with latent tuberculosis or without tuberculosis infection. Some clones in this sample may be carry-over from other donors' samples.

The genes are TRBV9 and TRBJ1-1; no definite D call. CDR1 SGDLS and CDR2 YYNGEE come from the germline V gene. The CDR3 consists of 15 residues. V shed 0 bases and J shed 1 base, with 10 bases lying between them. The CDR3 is CASSVDHSSNTEAFF. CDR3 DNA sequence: TGTGCCAGCAGCGTAGATCACAGTTCGAACACTGAAGCTTTCTTT.

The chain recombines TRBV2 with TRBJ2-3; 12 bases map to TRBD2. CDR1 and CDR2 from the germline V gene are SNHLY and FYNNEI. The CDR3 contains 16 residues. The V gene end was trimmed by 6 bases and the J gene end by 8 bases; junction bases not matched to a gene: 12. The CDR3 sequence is CASREGLAGPRGTQYF. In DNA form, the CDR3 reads TGTGCCAGCAGAGAGGGACTAGCGGGCCCCCGGGGTACGCAGTATTTT.

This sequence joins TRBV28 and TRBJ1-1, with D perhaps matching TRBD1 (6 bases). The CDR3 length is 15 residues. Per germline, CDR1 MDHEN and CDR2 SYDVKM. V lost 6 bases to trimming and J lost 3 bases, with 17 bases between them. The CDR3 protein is CASSPSQGPYTEAFF. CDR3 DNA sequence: TGTGCCAGCAGCCCGAGTCAGGGGCCTTACACTGAAGCTTTCTTT.

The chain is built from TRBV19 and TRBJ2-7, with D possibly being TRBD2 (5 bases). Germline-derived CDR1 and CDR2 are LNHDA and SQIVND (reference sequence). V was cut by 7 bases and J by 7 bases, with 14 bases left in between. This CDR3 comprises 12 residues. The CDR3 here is CASTDGRGEQYF. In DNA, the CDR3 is TGTGCCAGTACCGATGGCCGAGGGGAGCAGTACTTC.

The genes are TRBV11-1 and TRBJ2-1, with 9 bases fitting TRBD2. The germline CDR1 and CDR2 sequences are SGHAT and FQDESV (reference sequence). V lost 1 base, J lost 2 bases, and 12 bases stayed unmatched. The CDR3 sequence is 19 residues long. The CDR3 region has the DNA TGTGCCAGCAGCTTAGTTGGTAGCGGGAGATTCCCTCCCTACAATGAGCAGTTCTTC. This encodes CASSLVGSGRFPPYNEQFF.

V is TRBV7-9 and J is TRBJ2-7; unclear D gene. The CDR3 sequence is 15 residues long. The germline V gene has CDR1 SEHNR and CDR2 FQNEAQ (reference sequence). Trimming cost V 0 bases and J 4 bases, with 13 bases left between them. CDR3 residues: CASSLARLSVYEQYF. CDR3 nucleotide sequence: TGTGCCAGCAGCTTAGCACGTCTGAGCGTATACGAGCAGTACTTC.

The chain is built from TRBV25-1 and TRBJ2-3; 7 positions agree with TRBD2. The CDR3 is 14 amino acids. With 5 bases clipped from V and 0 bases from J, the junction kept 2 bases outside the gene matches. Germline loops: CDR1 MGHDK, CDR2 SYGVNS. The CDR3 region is CASSFSGSTDTQYF. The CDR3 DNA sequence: TGTGCCAGCAGTTTTAGCGGGAGCACAGATACGCAGTATTTT.

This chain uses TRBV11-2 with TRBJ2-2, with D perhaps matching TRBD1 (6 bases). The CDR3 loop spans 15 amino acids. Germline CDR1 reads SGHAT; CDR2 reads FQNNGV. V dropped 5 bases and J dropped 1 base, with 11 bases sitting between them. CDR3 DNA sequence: TGTGCCAGCAGCCCGATACAGGGGAACACCGGGGAGCTGTTTTTT. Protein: CASSPIQGNTGELFF.

CDR3 amino acids: CASSLELAGVNEQYF. In DNA, the CDR3 is TGTGCCAGCAGCTTAGAACTAGCGGGCGTCAACGAGCAGTACTTC. The chain has TRBV11-2 and TRBJ2-7, with 9 bases lining up with TRBD2. V shed 0 bases, J shed 5 bases, and the junction held 5 bases outside the gene matches. This CDR3 has 15 amino acids. CDR1 and CDR2 (germline): SGHAT, FQNNGV.

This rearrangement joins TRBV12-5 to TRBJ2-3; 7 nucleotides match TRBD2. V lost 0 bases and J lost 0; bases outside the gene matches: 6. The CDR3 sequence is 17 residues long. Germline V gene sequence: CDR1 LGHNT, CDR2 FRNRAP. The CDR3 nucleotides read TGTGCTAGTGGTTTGGTACTAGCGTACGCTAGCACAGATACGCAGTATTTT. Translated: CASGLVLAYASTDTQYF.

This CDR3 is CASSLEASSPRRGYTF. In nucleotides, the CDR3 is TGTGCCAGCAGCTTAGAGGCTTCCAGTCCTAGACGGGGCTACACCTTC. The gene calls are TRBV7-8 and TRBJ1-2; D is unresolved. The V and J ends lost 1 base and 8 bases respectively, with 20 bases between them. The CDR3 covers 16 residues. Germline CDR1 reads SGHVS; CDR2 reads FQNEAQ. The variable domain in full, completed from reference TRBV7-8 and TRBJ1-2, reads GAGVSQSPRYKVAKRGQDVALRCDPISGHVSLFWYQQALGQGPEFLTYFQNEAQLDKSGLPSDRFFAERPEGSVSTLKIQRTQQEDSAVYLCASSLEASSPRRGYTFGSGTRLTVV.

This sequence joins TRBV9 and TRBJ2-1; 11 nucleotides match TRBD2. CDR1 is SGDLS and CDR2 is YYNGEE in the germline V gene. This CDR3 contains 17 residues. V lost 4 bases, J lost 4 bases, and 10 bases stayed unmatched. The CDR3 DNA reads TGTGCCAGCAGCCGTACTGTCCTAGCGGGAGGTTACAATGAGCAGTTCTTC. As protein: CASSRTVLAGGYNEQFF.

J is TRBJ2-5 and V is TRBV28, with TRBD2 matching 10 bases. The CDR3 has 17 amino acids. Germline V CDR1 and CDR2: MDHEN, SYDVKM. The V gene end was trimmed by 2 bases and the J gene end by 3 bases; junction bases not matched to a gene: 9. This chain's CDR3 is CASSLKRLAGPKETQYF. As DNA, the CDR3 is TGTGCCAGCAGTTTAAAGCGACTAGCGGGCCCAAAAGAGACCCAGTACTTC.

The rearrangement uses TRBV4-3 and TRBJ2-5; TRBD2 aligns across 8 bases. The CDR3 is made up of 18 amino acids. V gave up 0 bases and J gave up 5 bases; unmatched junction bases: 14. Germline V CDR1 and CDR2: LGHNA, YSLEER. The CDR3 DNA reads TGCGCCAGCAGCCAAGAAGCTTTCCAGCGGGAGTACGTGGAGACCCAGTACTTC. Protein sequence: CASSQEAFQREYVETQYF.

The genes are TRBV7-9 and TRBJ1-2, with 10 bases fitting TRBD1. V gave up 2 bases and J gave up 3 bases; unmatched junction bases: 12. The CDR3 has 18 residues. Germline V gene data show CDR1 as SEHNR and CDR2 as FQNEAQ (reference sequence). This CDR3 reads CASSLPGQGSPVDYGYTF. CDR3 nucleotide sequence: TGTGCCAGCAGCTTACCGGGACAGGGGAGTCCGGTGGACTATGGCTACACCTTC.

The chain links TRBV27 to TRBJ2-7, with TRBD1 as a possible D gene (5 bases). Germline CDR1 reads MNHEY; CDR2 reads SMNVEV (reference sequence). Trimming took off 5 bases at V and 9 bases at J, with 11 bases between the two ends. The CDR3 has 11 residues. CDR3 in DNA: TGTGCCAGCAGTAAGGGGATTCTGCAGTACTTC. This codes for CASSKGILQYF.

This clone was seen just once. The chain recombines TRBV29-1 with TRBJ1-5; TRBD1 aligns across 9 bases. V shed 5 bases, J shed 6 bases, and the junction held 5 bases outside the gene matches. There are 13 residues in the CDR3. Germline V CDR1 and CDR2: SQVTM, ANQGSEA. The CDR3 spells CSVFTTGGQPQHF. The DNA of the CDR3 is TGCAGCGTTTTTACGACAGGGGGTCAGCCCCAGCATTTT.

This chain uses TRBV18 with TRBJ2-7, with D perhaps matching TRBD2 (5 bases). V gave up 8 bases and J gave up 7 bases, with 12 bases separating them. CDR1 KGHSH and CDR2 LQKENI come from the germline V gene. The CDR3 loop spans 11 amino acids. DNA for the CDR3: TGTGCCAGCGGGTGGGGAGAGGAGCAGTACTTC. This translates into CASGWGEEQYF.

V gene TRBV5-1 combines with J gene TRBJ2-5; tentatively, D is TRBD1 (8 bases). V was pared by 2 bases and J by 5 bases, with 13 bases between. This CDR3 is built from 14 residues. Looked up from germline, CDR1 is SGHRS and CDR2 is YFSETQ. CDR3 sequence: CASSFGQGGETQYF. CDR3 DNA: TGCGCCAGCAGCTTTGGACAGGGAGGGGAGACCCAGTACTTC.

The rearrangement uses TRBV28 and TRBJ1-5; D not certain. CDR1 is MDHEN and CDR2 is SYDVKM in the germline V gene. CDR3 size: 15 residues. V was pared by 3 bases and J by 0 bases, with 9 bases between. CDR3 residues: CASSFQGASNQPQHF. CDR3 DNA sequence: TGTGCCAGCAGTTTCCAAGGAGCTAGCAATCAGCCCCAGCATTTT.

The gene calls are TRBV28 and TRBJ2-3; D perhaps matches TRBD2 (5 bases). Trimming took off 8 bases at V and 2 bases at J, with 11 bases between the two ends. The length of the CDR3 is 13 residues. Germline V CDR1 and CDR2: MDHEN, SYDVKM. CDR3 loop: CASGRTDTDTQYF. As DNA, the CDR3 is TGTGCCAGCGGGAGAACGGACACAGATACGCAGTATTTT. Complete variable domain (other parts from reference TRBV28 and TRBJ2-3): DVKVTQSSRYLVKRTGEKVFLECVQDMDHENMFWYRQDPGLGLRLIYFSYDVKMKEKGDIPEGYSVSREKKERFSLILESASTNQTSMYLCASGRTDTDTQYFGPGTRLTVL.

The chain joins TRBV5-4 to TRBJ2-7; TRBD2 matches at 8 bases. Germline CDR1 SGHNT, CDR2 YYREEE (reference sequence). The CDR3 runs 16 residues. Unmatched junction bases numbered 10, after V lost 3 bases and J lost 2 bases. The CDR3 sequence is CASSSAGVAGPYEQYF. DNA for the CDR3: TGTGCCAGCAGCTCGGCCGGGGTAGCGGGACCCTACGAGCAGTACTTC.

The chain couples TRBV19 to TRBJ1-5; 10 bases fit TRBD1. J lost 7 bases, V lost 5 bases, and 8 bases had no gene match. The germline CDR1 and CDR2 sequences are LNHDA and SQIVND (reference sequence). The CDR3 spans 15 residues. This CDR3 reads CASSWDRGSQQPQHF. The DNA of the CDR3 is TGTGCCAGTAGTTGGGACAGGGGATCGCAACAGCCCCAGCATTTT.

CDR3 nucleotides: TGTGCCAGCAGTGCGGGGGCTAGCGGAGGAGGGAGAGATACGCAGTATTTT. It codes for CASSAGASGGGRDTQYF. The chain links TRBV6-1 to TRBJ2-3, with a possible D match to TRBD2 (7 bases). Germline values: CDR1 MNHNS, CDR2 SASEGT. The CDR3 extends over 17 amino acids. V dropped 4 bases and J dropped 5 bases, with 22 bases sitting between them.

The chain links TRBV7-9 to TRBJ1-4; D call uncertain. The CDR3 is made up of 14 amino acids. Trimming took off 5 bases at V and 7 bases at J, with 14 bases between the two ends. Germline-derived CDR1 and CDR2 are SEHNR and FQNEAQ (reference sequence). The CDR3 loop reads CASSRTSAGEKLFF. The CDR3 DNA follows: TGTGCCAGCAGCCGTACGAGTGCAGGTGAAAAACTGTTTTTT.

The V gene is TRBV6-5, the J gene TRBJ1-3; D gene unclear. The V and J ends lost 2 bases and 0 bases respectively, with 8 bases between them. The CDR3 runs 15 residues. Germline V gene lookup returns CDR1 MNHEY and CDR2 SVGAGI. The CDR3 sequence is CASSYLPVSGNTIYF. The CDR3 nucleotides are TGTGCCAGCAGTTACCTCCCTGTCTCTGGAAACACCATATATTTT.

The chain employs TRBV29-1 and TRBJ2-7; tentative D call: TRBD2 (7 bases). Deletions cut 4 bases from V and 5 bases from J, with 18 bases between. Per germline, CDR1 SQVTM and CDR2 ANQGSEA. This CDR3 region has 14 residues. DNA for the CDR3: TGCAGCGTTGTACCGTGGGGGGGGCTCGACGAGCAGTACTTC. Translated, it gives CSVVPWGGLDEQYF.